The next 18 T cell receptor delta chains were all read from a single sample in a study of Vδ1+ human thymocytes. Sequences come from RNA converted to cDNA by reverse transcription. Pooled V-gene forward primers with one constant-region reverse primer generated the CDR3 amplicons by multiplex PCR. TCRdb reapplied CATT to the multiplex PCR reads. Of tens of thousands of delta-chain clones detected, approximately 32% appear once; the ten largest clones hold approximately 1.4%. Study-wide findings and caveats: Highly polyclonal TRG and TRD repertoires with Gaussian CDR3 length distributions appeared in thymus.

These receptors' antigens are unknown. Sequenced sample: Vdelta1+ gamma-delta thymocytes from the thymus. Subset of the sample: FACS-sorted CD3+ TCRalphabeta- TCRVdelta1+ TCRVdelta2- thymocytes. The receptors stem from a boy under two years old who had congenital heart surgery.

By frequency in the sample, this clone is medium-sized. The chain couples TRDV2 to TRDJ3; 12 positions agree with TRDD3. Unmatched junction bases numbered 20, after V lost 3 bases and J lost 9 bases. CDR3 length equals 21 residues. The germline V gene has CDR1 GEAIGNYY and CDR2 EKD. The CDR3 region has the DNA TGTGCCTGTGACCCGCTAGAAAAACTACTGGGGGATACTGGCCGCACCCGACAGATGTTTTTC. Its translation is CACDPLEKLLGDTGRTRQMFF.

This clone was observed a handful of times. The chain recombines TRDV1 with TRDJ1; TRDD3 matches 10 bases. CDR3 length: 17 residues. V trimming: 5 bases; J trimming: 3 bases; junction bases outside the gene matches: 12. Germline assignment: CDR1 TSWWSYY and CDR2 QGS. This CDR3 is CALGLPPLGDNADKLIF. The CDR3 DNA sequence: TGTGCTCTTGGGCTTCCTCCCCTGGGGGATAACGCCGATAAACTCATCTTT.

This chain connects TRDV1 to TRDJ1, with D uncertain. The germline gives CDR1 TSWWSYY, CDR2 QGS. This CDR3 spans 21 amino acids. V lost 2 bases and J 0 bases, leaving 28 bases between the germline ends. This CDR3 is CALGETPLRLLPRTNTDKLIF. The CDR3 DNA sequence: TGTGCTCTTGGGGAAACCCCGCTGCGACTCTTACCGAGAACTAACACCGATAAACTCATCTTT.

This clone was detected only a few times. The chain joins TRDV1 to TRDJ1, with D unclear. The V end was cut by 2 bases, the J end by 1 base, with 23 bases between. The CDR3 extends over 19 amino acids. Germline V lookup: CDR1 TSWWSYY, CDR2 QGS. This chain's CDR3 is CALGEGTFPGVGGTDKLIF. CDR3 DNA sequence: TGTGCTCTTGGGGAAGGTACCTTTCCCGGAGTGGGAGGCACCGATAAACTCATCTTT.

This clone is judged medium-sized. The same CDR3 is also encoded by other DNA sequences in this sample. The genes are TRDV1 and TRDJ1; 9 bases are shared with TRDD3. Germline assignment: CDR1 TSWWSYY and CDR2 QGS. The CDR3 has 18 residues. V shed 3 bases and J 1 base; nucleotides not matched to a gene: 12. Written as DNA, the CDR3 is TGTGCTCTTGGGGATCCACTGGGGGACCGCCCGTCCACCGATAAACTCATCTTT. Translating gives CALGDPLGDRPSTDKLIF.

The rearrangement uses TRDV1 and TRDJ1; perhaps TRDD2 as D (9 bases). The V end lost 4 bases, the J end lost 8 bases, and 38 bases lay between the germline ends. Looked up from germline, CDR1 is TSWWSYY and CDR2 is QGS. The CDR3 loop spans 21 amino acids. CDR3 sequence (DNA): TGTGCTCTTGGGGCAGGCCTTCCTACAGTTATGGGGGATCGTGTGTGTCAGAAACTCATCTTT. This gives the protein CALGAGLPTVMGDRVCQKLIF.

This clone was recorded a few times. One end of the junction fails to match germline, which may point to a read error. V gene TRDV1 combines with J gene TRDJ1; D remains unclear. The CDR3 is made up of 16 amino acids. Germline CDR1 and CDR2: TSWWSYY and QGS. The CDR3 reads CALGELRAGYTDKLTF. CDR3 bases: TGTGCTCTTGGGGAACTCAGGGCGGGGTACACCGATAAACTCACCTTT.

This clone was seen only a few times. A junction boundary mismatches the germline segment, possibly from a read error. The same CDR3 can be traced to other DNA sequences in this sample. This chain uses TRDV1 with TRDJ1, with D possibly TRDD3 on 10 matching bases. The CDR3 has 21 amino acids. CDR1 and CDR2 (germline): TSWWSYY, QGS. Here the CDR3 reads CALGEGGLPTMRGGYPDKLIF. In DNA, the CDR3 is TGTGCTCTTGGGGAAGGGGGCCTTCCTACGATGCGTGGGGGATACCCCGATAAGCTCATCTTT.

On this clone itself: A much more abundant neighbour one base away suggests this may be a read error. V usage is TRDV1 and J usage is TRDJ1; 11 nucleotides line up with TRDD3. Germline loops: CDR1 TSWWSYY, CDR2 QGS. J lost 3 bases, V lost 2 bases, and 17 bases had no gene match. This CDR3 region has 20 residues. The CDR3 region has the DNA TGTGCTCTTGGGGAATTGATGTGTAACCGGGGCTGGGGGATACCCGATAAACTCATCTTT. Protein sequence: CALGELMCNRGWGIPDKLIF.

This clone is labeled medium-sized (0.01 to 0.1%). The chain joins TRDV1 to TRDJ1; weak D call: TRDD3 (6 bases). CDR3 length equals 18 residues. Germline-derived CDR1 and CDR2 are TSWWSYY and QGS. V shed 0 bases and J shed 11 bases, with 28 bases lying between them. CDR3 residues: CALGELQIRFYGLWELIF. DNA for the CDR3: TGTGCTCTTGGGGAACTTCAGATACGCTTTTATGGTCTATGGGAGCTCATCTTT.

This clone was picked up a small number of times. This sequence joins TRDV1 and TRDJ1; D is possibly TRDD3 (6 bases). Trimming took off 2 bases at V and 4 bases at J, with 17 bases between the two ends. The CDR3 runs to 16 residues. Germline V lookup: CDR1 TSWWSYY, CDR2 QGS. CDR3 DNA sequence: TGTGCTCTTGGGGAATTACTGGGCAAACACGTCGATAAACTCATCTTT. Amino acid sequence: CALGELLGKHVDKLIF.

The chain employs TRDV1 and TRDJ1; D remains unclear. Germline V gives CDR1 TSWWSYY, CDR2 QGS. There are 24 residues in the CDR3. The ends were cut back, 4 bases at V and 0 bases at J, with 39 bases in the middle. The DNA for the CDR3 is TGTGCTCTTGGGGTGAGGGAGCTACGAAAGACACCCGATCTGCCCCTGAGAGACACCGATAAACTCATCTTT. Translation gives CALGVRELRKTPDLPLRDTDKLIF.

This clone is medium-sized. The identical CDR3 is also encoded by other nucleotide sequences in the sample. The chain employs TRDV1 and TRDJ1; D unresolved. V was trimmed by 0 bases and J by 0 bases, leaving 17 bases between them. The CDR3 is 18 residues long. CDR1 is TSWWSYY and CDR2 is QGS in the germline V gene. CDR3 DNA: TGTGCTCTTGGGGAACTAGTCTGGCACCCGGGGTACACCGATAAACTCATCTTT. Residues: CALGELVWHPGYTDKLIF.

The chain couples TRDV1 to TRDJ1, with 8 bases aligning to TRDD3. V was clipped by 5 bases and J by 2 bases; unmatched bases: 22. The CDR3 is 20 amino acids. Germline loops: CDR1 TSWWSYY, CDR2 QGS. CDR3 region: CALGNPKDRPWGTLTDKLIF. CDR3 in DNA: TGTGCTCTTGGGAACCCCAAGGACAGGCCCTGGGGGACCCTAACCGATAAACTCATCTTT.

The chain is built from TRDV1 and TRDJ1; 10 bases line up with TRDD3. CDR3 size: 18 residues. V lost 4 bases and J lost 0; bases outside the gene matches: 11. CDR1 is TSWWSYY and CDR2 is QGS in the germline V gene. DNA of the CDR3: TGTGCTCTTGGGGGCCTAGGTGGGGGATACCGATACACCGATAAACTCATCTTT. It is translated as CALGGLGGGYRYTDKLIF.

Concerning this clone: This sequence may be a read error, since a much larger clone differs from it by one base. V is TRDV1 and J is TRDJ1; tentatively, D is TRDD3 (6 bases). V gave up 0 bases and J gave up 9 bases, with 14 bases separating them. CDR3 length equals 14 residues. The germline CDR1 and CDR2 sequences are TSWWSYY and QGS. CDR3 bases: TGTGCTCTTGGGGAACTTGCGGGGATGAGGGAACTCATCTTT. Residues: CALGELAGMRELIF.

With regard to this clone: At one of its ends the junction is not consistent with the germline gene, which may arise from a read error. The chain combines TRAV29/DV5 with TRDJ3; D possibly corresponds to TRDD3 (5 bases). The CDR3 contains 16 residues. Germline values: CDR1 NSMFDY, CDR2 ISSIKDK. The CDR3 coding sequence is TGTGCAGCAAGCGGGGGTAGCTCCTGGGCCACCCGACAGATGTTTTTC. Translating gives CAASGGSSWATRQMFF.

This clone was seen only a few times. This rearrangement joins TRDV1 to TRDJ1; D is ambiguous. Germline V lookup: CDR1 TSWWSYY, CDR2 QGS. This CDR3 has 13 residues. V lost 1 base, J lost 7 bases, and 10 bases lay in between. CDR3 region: CALGERVLGKLIF. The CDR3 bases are TGTGCTCTTGGGGAACGGGTACTCGGTAAACTCATCTTT.